This T cell receptor beta chain was found in a study of blood T cell repertoires in COVID-19. Overall study: COVID-19 samples from acute and convalescent phases originated in the United States, Italy and Spain. T cells, B-cell-depleted T cells, or PBMCs supplied cDNA or gDNA.

CDR1 and CDR2 from the germline V gene are SEHNR and FQNEAQ (reference sequence). Unmatched junction bases numbered 4, after V lost 3 bases and J lost 4 bases. This CDR3 is 15 amino acids long. Original handling: Scientists estimated how many nucleated cells there were by amplifying reference gene primers. Libraries were prepared by immunoSEQ multiplex PCR; TCRdb keeps only in-frame clonotypes and omits some of them. That table furnishes V, J and clone size, whereas the DNA furnished D and trimming. The sample has about 140,000 clones; around 81% are singletons. The source is a woman in her sixties with acute or convalescent COVID-19. The rearrangement joins TRBV7-9 to TRBJ2-5; 11 bases agree with TRBD2. The sequencing input was peripheral blood. The CDR3 is CASSFGTSGGETQYF. The CDR3 DNA reads as TGTGCCAGCAGCTTCGGGACTAGCGGCGGAGAGACCCAGTACTTC.